This TCR beta chain was found in a study of response to subunit inactivated influenza vaccine. This clonotype was counted between two and nine times. TCRdb independently ran MiXCR on the RT-PCR reads; one entry per CDR3 protein. The profile shows about 150,000 distinct CDR3 sequences, about 10% of them singletons. The CDR3 totals 15 residues. The V and J ends lost 6 bases and 6 bases, in that order; junction bases with no gene match: 8. Germline lookup yields CDR1 MDHEN and CDR2 SYDVKM. The TCR comes from a man aged 45 to 75 who received an inactivated influenza vaccine. The V and J genes are TRBV28 and TRBJ2-2; 9 bases align to TRBD1. Sample: CD8+ T cells sorted from PBMCs, taken less than 30 months after vaccination. The chain's CDR3 is CASRSGTGYSGELFF. CDR3 bases: TGTGCCAGCAGATCCGGGACAGGGTACTCCGGGGAGCTGTTTTTT.